One and the same sample provided the 15 T cell receptor beta chains below, sequenced in a study of OX40 agonist ivuxolimab in advanced cancers. Sequencing used immunoSEQ multiplex PCR; TCRdb keeps in-frame clones, though not all of them. The data contain under 100,000 clones, 90% to 95% of them seen just once; the ten biggest clones take up 2.6%. The sequencing here drew on CD4+ or CD8+ T cells sorted from blood, taken in a trial of the OX40 agonist ivuxolimab. Source of these receptors: an adult with an advanced solid tumor such as melanoma, head and neck, liver or kidney cancer.

The chain combines TRBV14 with TRBJ2-3; D ambiguous. Looked up from germline, CDR1 is SGHDN and CDR2 is FVKESK. The CDR3 has 14 residues. V shed 0 bases and J shed 5 bases, with 9 bases lying between them. CDR3 loop: CASSQEWSKDTQYF. The CDR3 coding sequence is TGTGCCAGCAGCCAAGAGTGGAGTAAAGATACGCAGTATTTT.

This sequence joins TRBV28 and TRBJ1-2, with no clear D. Per the germline V gene, CDR1 is MDHEN and CDR2 is SYDVKM. The germline V and J ends were trimmed by 6 bases and 4 bases, with 9 bases remaining between them. This CDR3 has 12 amino acids. In DNA, the CDR3 is TGTGCCAGCAGGGGCAATAGCTATGGCTACACCTTC. It codes for CASRGNSYGYTF.

The chain recombines TRBV5-1 with TRBJ2-6; D perhaps matches TRBD1 (5 bases). The length of the CDR3 is 16 residues. Germline V lookup: CDR1 SGHRS, CDR2 YFSETQ. V lost 4 bases, J lost 0 bases, and 11 bases lay in between. The CDR3 here is CASSPRTRSGANVLTF. In nucleotides, the CDR3 is TGCGCCAGCAGCCCCAGGACACGCTCTGGGGCCAACGTCCTGACTTTC.

The CDR3: CATSRDYPGADGNTIYF. DNA of the CDR3: TGTGCCACCAGCAGAGATTACCCGGGGGCGGATGGAAACACCATATATTTT. The rearrangement joins TRBV15 to TRBJ1-3; maybe TRBD1 (6 bases). Germline assignment: CDR1 LNHNV and CDR2 YYDKDF (reference sequence). This CDR3 region has 17 residues. Deletions cut 0 bases from V and 3 bases from J, with 15 bases between.

The chain links TRBV6-5 to TRBJ2-7; D perhaps matches TRBD2 (5 bases). The V gene lost 6 bases and the J gene lost 3 bases, with 18 bases spanning the gap. The CDR3 spans 15 residues. Germline CDR1 MNHEY, CDR2 SVGAGI. CDR3 sequence: CASRNYRGPLYEQYF. CDR3 nucleotides: TGTGCCAGCAGGAACTACCGAGGGCCCCTCTACGAGCAGTACTTC.

The rearrangement joins TRBV10-3 to TRBJ2-7; maybe TRBD1 (6 bases). Deletions cut 0 bases from V and 1 base from J, with 13 bases between. Germline CDR1 reads ENHRY; CDR2 reads SYGVKD. This CDR3 contains 16 residues. Written as DNA, the CDR3 is TGTGCCATCAGTGAGTCCACAGGGAGAAGGTCCTACGAGCAGTACTTC. Protein: CAISESTGRRSYEQYF.

The chain couples TRBV15 to TRBJ1-4; no clear D gene. This CDR3 is 18 amino acids long. Germline V CDR1 and CDR2: LNHNV, YYDKDF (reference sequence). Deletions cut 3 bases from V and 0 bases from J, with 17 bases between. The CDR3 coding sequence is TGTGCCACCAGCAGGGGAGCGGGCAGCCTTGCAACTAATGAAAAACTGTTTTTT. The encoded protein is CATSRGAGSLATNEKLFF.

The CDR3 sequence is CASSFWHDQETQYF. The CDR3 DNA follows: TGTGCCAGCAGTTTTTGGCATGACCAAGAGACCCAGTACTTC. The V and J genes are TRBV27 and TRBJ2-5, with D hard to call. Between the trimmed V and J ends, which lost 3 bases and 0 bases, there was a span of 8 bases. CDR1 is MNHEY and CDR2 is SMNVEV in the germline V gene (reference sequence). The CDR3 contains 14 residues.

The chain uses TRBV18 and TRBJ2-1; D not resolved. The V end lost 0 bases, the J end lost 3 bases, and 3 bases lay between the germline ends. The CDR3 has 13 residues. Germline lookup yields CDR1 KGHSH and CDR2 LQKENI. For the CDR3, the DNA is TGTGCCAGCTCACCACCAAACTACAATGAGCAGTTCTTC. It translates to CASSPPNYNEQFF.

The V call is TRBV28, the J call TRBJ1-4, with 12 positions matching TRBD1. Germline CDR1 reads MDHEN; CDR2 reads SYDVKM. V lost 6 bases, J lost 0 bases, and 11 bases stayed unmatched. CDR3 length equals 19 residues. The CDR3 nucleotides are TGTGCCAGCAGCCCACCCCCCGGGACAGGGGGCACAACTAATGAAAAACTGTTTTTT. It translates to CASSPPPGTGGTTNEKLFF.

This chain joins TRBV6-5 and TRBJ1-1; D not resolved. CDR3 length: 14 residues. CDR1 is MNHEY and CDR2 is SVGAGI in the germline V gene. Trimming took off 2 bases at V and 5 bases at J, with 12 bases between the two ends. The DNA for the CDR3 is TGTGCCAGCAGTTACCTCCGCGGGGTAACTGAAGCTTTCTTT. Translated: CASSYLRGVTEAFF.

This chain uses TRBV30 with TRBJ2-5; possible D gene TRBD2, 6 bases. V was pared by 3 bases and J by 11 bases, with 16 bases between. The CDR3 sequence is 12 residues long. CDR1 and CDR2 (germline): GTSNPN, SVGIG (reference sequence). The CDR3 loop reads CAWSALWEEQYF. The CDR3 DNA reads as TGTGCCTGGAGCGCCCTGTGGGAGGAGCAGTACTTC. The variable domain in full, completed from reference TRBV30 and TRBJ2-5, reads SQTIHQWPATLVQPVGSPLSLECTVEGTSNPNLYWYRQAAGRGLQLLFYSVGIGQISSEVPQNLSASRPQDRQFILSSKKLLLSDSGFYLCAWSALWEEQYFGPGTRLLVL.

The rearrangement uses TRBV18 and TRBJ2-1, with D possibly being TRBD2 (5 bases). With 6 bases removed from V and 12 bases from J, the gap between germline ends came to 27 bases. The CDR3 consists of 16 residues. The germline V gene encodes CDR1 KGHSH and CDR2 LQKENI. The CDR3 is CASSFNDGEGSQWQFF. The CDR3 nucleotides read TGTGCCAGCTCCTTCAACGACGGAGAGGGATCTCAGTGGCAGTTCTTC. Full variable domain (remainder filled in from reference TRBV18 and TRBJ2-1): NAGVMQNPRHLVRRRGQEARLRCSPMKGHSHVYWYRQLPEEGLKFMVYLQKENIIDESGMPKERFSAEFPKEGPSILRIQQVVRGDSAAYFCASSFNDGEGSQWQFFGPGTRLTVL.

J is TRBJ2-7 and V is TRBV29-1, with a tentative D call TRBD2 (5 bases). The ends were cut back, 3 bases at V and 5 bases at J, with 14 bases in the middle. This CDR3 has 13 residues. Germline CDR1 reads SQVTM; CDR2 reads ANQGSEA. CDR3 nucleotide sequence: TGCAGCGTTGAGGGTGAGGGTCGGCACGAGCAGTACTTC. Amino acid sequence: CSVEGEGRHEQYF.

This clone showed up just a few times. The rearrangement uses TRBV7-2 and TRBJ1-5, with D possibly TRBD1 on 5 matching bases. Between the trimmed V and J ends, which lost 1 base and 5 bases, there was a span of 9 bases. Looked up from germline, CDR1 is SGHTA and CDR2 is FQGNSA. The CDR3 contains 14 residues. The CDR3 is CASSLGGGDQPQHF. CDR3 in DNA: TGTGCCAGCAGCTTAGGAGGAGGGGATCAGCCCCAGCATTTT.